This is a list of T cell receptor beta chains from one sample in a study of identical twins. From the 5' RACE reads, TCRdb called clonotypes with MiXCR, one entry per CDR3 protein. Of hundreds of thousands of distinct CDR3 sequences detected, approximately 24% appear once; the ten largest clones hold 2.5% to 3.5%. The same sample was also used in a study of T cells expressing NK-cell markers.

The sample comprised CD4+ T cells sorted from blood. These TCRs come from a woman aged 18-35 years in good health. CDR3s leave out the opening cysteine and the closing phenylalanine or tryptophan. Each record gives: V gene, J gene, CDR3 protein.

TRBV20-1	TRBJ2-1	SASNRGSGGDEQF
TRBV2	TRBJ1-1	ASSETSGNTEAF
TRBV5-1	TRBJ2-5	ASSPGTAPETQY
TRBV20-1	TRBJ2-1	SAKNNEQF
TRBV10-2	TRBJ1-1	ASSQGPRTEAF
TRBV12-3/TRBV12-4	TRBJ1-2	ASSPGWSYGYT
TRBV29-1	TRBJ2-1	SVVSGRDPEQF
TRBV20-1	TRBJ2-7	SARAPTRLGPYEQY
TRBV2	TRBJ2-1	ASSEVSEQF
TRBV2	TRBJ2-2	ASSEQGQNTGELF
TRBV4-3	TRBJ1-1	ASSPQGGVSTEAF
TRBV24-1	TRBJ1-2	ATSEGANYGYT
TRBV20-1	TRBJ2-2	SARTSGRARATGELF
TRBV29-1	TRBJ2-3	SATKDTDTQY
TRBV6-5	TRBJ2-7	ATRGTYYEQY
TRBV11-2	TRBJ2-7	ASSLWGGQPH
TRBV12-3/TRBV12-4	TRBJ2-1	ASSLYGTSGSSNEQF
TRBV20-1	TRBJ2-5	SATPRGYPLGETQY
TRBV10-2	TRBJ2-1	ASSPGAGGSSYNEQF
TRBV7-9	TRBJ1-5	ASSLDSTGTAQH
TRBV5-1	TRBJ1-1	ASGTGGGNTEAF
TRBV6-5	TRBJ2-1	ASKSTSGKQF
TRBV5-1	TRBJ2-5	ASTPRVGQGETQY
TRBV5-1	TRBJ2-5	ASSLPNSGGEGETQY
TRBV12-3/TRBV12-4	TRBJ2-5	ASSPKGGGQETQY
TRBV3-1	TRBJ2-7	ASSQRPFGQY
TRBV3-1	TRBJ1-1	ASSDSGPMNTEAF
TRBV15	TRBJ2-7	ATSRDQVGYEQY
TRBV20-1	TRBJ2-1	SASGLGGYNEQF
TRBV6-2/TRBV6-3	TRBJ1-1	ASSAPLNTEAF
TRBV27	TRBJ1-1	ASSFRVSNTEAF
TRBV25-1	TRBJ1-2	ASRDPHGYT
TRBV21-1	TRBJ2-7	ASSKGSPDNYEQY
TRBV7-9	TRBJ2-1	ASSLREQTNYNEQF
TRBV20-1	TRBJ2-1	SAMLYNEQF
TRBV20-1	TRBJ2-5	SASRVAGGVETQY
TRBV10-3	TRBJ1-1	AISPHLTGGRNTEAF
TRBV7-9	TRBJ1-6	ASSRQGAGSPLH
TRBV2	TRBJ2-1	ASRIAGGLNEQF
TRBV10-1	TRBJ2-1	ASSAGSSYNEQF
TRBV7-7	TRBJ2-1	ASSAGTGTYNEQF
TRBV7-9	TRBJ1-1	ASSVRTANTEAF
TRBV7-9	TRBJ1-5	ASSDVNSNQPQH
TRBV7-8	TRBJ2-7	ASTVIGGRYFYEQY
TRBV3-1	TRBJ1-3	ASSQDQRIGNTIY
TRBV6-5	TRBJ2-5	ASKDVTQY
TRBV6-4	TRBJ2-2	ASSEVAGDTGELF
TRBV14	TRBJ2-7	ASSHLGTAVPREQY
TRBV9	TRBJ2-7	ASSVRPGAYEQY
TRBV15	TRBJ2-3	ATSRAETPADTQY
TRBV6-1	TRBJ1-1	ASSETGDSEAF
TRBV11-2	TRBJ1-1	ASSLARGARAEAF
TRBV18	TRBJ1-5	ASSWTGEQPQH
TRBV7-9	TRBJ1-6	ASSLRVGRLVNSPLH
TRBV12-3/TRBV12-4	TRBJ2-7	ASSARRQPPEQY
TRBV5-1	TRBJ2-7	ASSLEGGAREQY
TRBV5-1	TRBJ2-7	ASSSLEATYEQY
TRBV6-5	TRBJ2-7	ASSYILGVEQY
TRBV20-1	TRBJ1-6	STFPVPGDSPLH
TRBV5-1	TRBJ2-1	ASSPLTSGDSYNEQF